This T cell receptor (beta chain) was sequenced in a study of PD-1 blockade in classical Hodgkin lymphoma. Study-wide results and limits: The study reported lower baseline TCR diversity in newly diagnosed patients than in healthy donors.

Every patient was affected by relapse after autologous stem cell transplantation, while exposure to brentuximab vedotin was not uniform. This clone was picked up many times. Its antigen is unidentified. The CDR3 has 14 amino acids. Germline trimming cut 6 bases from V and 0 bases from J; bases unmatched to any gene: 1. The germline gives CDR1 LNHDA, CDR2 SQIVND (reference sequence). The data were produced by immunoSEQ multiplex PCR, yet TCRdb's version contains in-frame clones alone and is incomplete. In the table there are 45,000 to 65,000 clones, over 60% of which are singletons. Specimen: peripheral blood mononuclear cells (PBMCs), collected before the second cycle of nivolumab. This TCR derives from a human donor with classical Hodgkin lymphoma. The chain employs TRBV19 and TRBJ2-3, with 9 bases identical to TRBD2. The CDR3 here is CASRTSGSTDTQYF. The CDR3 DNA reads TGTGCCAGTAGAACTAGCGGGAGCACAGATACGCAGTATTTT.